These T cell receptor beta chains were read from a single sample in a study of graft-versus-host responses after intestinal transplantation. TCRdb's table, derived via immunoSEQ multiplex PCR, lists solely in-frame clones and lacks some. This sample carries some 45,000 clones, around 96% of them seen once, and the ten largest clones take about 1.6%. Material: PBMCs, obtained approximately 340 days after intestinal transplant. The receptor source for this set is a human patient who received an intestinal transplant, so some T cells may come from the graft donor. CDR3s include the opening cysteine and the closing phenylalanine or tryptophan. The order of the fields is clone size, V gene, D gene, J gene, CDR3 DNA, CDR3 protein. The D gene is left open where the match is weak. A row's size may be missing; if present it is once, few, many or a size class.

>.|TRBV18|TRBD1|TRBJ1-1
TGTGCCAGCTCACCCGGACAGGGAAGGCACACTGAAGCTTTCTTT
CASSPGQGRHTEAFF
>.|TRBV9|.|TRBJ2-2
TGTGCCAGCAGCGTAAGGGATGCCACCGGGGAGCTGTTTTTT
CASSVRDATGELFF
>once|TRBV11-3|.|TRBJ1-5
TGTGCCAGCAGCTTAGAGGGCGCTGGCAATCAGCCCCAGCATTTT
CASSLEGAGNQPQHF
>.|TRBV30|.|TRBJ2-3
TGTGCCTGGAGTTCGAGCGGCTTCACAGATACGCAGTATTTT
CAWSSSGFTDTQYF
>.|TRBV28|TRBD1|TRBJ1-5
TGTGCCAGCAGTTCAGGACAGGGGGCGCGTTGGCAGCCCCAGCATTTT
CASSSGQGARWQPQHF
>few|TRBV9|TRBD2|TRBJ2-7
TGTGCCAGCAGCCCCGGGACTAGCGACTACGAGCAGTACTTC
CASSPGTSDYEQYF
>.|TRBV5-1|TRBD1|TRBJ2-7
TGCGCCAGCAGCTTGAGACAGGGATACGAGCAGTACTTC
CASSLRQGYEQYF
>.|TRBV6-5|.|TRBJ2-2
TGTGCCAGCAGTTACAAGCGGGACACCGGGGAGCTGTTTTTT
CASSYKRDTGELFF
>.|TRBV4-1|.|TRBJ1-2
TGCGCCACCGAGGACAGCCGGCGTGGCTACACCTTC
CATEDSRRGYTF
>once|TRBV5-5|.|TRBJ2-3
TGTGCCAGCAGCTTGGACTTGGGGGATACGCAGTATTTT
CASSLDLGDTQYF
>.|TRBV7-3|.|TRBJ2-2
TGTGCCAGCAGAGAGACCGGGACTGGATCGGCCGGGGAGCTGTTTTTT
CASRETGTGSAGELFF
>.|TRBV10-3|.|TRBJ2-3
TGTGCCATCAGTGAGTCGGGTTGGAAGCCGGGCACAGATACGCAGTATTTT
CAISESGWKPGTDTQYF
>once|TRBV10-3|.|TRBJ2-1
TGTGCCATCAGCGGACTGTACAATGAGCAGTTCTTC
CAISGLYNEQFF
>.|TRBV6-5|.|TRBJ1-5
TGTGCCAGCAGAGGGGGTTATAGCAATCAGCCCCAGCATTTT
CASRGGYSNQPQHF
>.|TRBV6-5|.|TRBJ1-1
TGTGCCAGCAGTTACAGGGCGGGTCGGGCCTCTGAAGCTTTCTTT
CASSYRAGRASEAFF
>.|TRBV7-9|.|TRBJ2-7
TGTGCCAGCAGCTCCCGGGGGTCCCGGAACGACGAGCAGTACTTC
CASSSRGSRNDEQYF
>.|TRBV18|TRBD2|TRBJ2-3
TGTGCCAGCTCACCCTTTAAAATCCTAGCGGATTTGGGCACAGATACGCAGTATTTT
CASSPFKILADLGTDTQYF
>.|TRBV4-1|.|TRBJ2-3
TGCGCCAGCAGCCAAGACGATTCGGATACGCAGTATTTT
CASSQDDSDTQYF
>once|TRBV7-9|TRBD2|TRBJ2-1
TGTGCCAGCAGCTGGATCTTAGCGGGAGGGCCGGTCGATGAGCAGTTCTTC
CASSWILAGGPVDEQFF
>.|TRBV28|TRBD1|TRBJ2-5
TGTGCCAGCAGTTCCCTCGTGGGGGACAGGGTTCAAGAGACCCAGTACTTC
CASSSLVGDRVQETQYF
>once|TRBV6-6|TRBD1|TRBJ2-7
TGTGCCAGCAGTTCCGGACAGGGAGTGGGCGAGCAGTACTTC
CASSSGQGVGEQYF
>.|TRBV14|.|TRBJ2-1
TGTGCCAGCAGCCAAGATCGGACGAATGAGCAGTTCTTC
CASSQDRTNEQFF
>.|TRBV7-9|.|TRBJ2-5
TGTGCCAGCAGCCGGTTGGAGCTAGCACCGTACTTC
CASSRLELAPYF
>.|TRBV19|.|TRBJ1-6
TGTGCCAGTACCGGATGGGGGAGAGGTGGTTCACCCCTCCACTTT
CASTGWGRGGSPLHF
>.|TRBV6-5|.|TRBJ1-1
TGTGCCAGCAGCCCCTTATGGGGCACTGAAGCTTTCTTT
CASSPLWGTEAFF
>.|TRBV4-1|.|TRBJ1-3
TGCGCCAGCAGCCAAGTTAACTTCCGAACAGGGTCTGGAAACACCATATATTTT
CASSQVNFRTGSGNTIYF
>.|TRBV5-6|.|TRBJ1-3
TGTGCCAGCAGCCGACCGGGCCTCCATCTCTCTGGAAACACCATATATTTT
CASSRPGLHLSGNTIYF
>.|TRBV27|.|TRBJ1-2
TGTGCCAGCAGTTTAAGTAATTTTTGGGGGTCGAACTATGGCTACACCTTC
CASSLSNFWGSNYGYTF